This TCR beta chain came from a study of response to subunit inactivated influenza vaccine. The germline V and J ends were trimmed by 6 bases and 0 bases, with 24 bases remaining between them. Germline CDR1 reads DFQATT; CDR2 reads SNEGSKA (reference sequence). The CDR3 has 18 amino acids. This clonotype was counted only a few times. Its antigen is undetermined. Study findings and constraints: New T cells are recruited in small numbers by each seasonal influenza vaccination, according to the authors' suggestion.

MiXCR, applied by TCRdb to the RT-PCR reads, yields one record per CDR3 protein. The sample has a few hundred thousand distinct CDR3 sequences, approximately 14% seen once; the top ten hold 11%. The chain employs TRBV20-1 and TRBJ2-1; tentative D call: TRBD2 (5 bases). This sequence originates from a man aged 45-65 years who received an inactivated influenza vaccine. The sample in question was PBMCs from blood, obtained 11 to 12 days after vaccination. The CDR3 DNA follows: TGCAGTGCGATACTTACCCCCCCGGGGATGGTCTCCTACAATGAGCAGTTCTTC. Protein: CSAILTPPGMVSYNEQFF.